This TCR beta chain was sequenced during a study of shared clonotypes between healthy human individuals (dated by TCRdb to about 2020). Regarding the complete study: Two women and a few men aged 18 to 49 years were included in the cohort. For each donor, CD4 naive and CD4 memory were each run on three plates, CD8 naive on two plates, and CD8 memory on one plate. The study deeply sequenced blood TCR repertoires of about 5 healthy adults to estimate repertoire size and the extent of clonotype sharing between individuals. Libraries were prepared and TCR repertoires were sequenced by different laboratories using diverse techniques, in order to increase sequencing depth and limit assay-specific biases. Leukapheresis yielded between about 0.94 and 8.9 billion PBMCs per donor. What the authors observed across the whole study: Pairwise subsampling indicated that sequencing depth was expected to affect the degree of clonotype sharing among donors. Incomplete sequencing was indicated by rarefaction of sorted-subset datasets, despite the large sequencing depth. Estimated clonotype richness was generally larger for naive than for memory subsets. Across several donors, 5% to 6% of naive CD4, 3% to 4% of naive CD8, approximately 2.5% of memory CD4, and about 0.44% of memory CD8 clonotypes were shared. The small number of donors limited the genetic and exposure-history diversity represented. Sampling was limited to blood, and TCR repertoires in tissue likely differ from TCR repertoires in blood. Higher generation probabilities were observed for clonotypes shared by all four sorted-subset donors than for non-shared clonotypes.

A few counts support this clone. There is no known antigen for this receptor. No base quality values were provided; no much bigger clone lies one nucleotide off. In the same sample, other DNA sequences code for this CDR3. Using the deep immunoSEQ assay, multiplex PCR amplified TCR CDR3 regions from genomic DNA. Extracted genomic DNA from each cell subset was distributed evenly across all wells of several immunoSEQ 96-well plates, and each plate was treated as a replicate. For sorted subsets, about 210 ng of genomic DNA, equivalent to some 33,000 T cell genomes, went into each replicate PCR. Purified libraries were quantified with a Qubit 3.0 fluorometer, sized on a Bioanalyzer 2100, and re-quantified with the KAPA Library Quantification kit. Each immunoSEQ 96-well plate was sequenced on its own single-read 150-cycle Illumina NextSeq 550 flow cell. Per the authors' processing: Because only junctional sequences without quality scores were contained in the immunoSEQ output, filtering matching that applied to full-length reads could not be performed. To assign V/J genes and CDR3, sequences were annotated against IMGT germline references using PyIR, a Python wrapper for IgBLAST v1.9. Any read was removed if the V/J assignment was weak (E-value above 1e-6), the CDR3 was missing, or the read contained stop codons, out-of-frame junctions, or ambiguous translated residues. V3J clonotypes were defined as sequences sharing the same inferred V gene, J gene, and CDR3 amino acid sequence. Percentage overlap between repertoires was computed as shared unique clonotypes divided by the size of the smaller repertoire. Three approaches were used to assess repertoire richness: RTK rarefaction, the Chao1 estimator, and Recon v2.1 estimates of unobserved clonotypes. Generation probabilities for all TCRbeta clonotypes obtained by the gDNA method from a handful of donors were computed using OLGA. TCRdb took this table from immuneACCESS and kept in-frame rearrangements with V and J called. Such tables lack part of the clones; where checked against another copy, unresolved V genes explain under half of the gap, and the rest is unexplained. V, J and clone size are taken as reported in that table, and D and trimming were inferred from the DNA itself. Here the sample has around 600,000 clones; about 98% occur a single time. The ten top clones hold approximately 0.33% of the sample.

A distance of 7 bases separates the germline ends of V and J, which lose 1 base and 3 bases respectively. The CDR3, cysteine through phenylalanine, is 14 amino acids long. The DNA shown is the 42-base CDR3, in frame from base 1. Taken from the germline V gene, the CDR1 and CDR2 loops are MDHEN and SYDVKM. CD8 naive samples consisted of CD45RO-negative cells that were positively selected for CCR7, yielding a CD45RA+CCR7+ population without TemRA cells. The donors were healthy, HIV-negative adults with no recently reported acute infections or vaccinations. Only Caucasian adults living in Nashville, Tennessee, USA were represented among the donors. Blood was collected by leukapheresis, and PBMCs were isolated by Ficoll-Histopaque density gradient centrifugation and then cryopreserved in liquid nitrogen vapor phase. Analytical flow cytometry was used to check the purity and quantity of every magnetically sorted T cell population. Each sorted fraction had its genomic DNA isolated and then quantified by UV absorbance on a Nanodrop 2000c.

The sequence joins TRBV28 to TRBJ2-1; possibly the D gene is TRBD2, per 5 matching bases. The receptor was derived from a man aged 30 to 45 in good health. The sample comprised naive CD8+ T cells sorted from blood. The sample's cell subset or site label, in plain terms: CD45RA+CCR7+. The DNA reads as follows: TGTGCCAGCAGTTTATTGGGAGACTACAATGAGCAGTTCTTC. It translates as CASSLLGDYNEQFF.